This T cell receptor (beta chain) originates from a study of T cell responses to AZD1222 COVID-19 vaccine. The study's findings and limits: Clonal diversity may have been underestimated, and the donors were mostly white British, with more females than males.

Repertoires were generated with immunoSEQ multiplex PCR, while TCRdb's copy carries only in-frame clones and drops some. The table shows about 170,000 clones, with about nine tenths occurring only once. Trimming removed 4 bases at V and 10 bases at J, with 11 bases between. Germline assignment: CDR1 MNHEY and CDR2 SMNVEV (reference sequence). This CDR3 spans 12 amino acids. Details on this clone: Its antigen is undetermined.

This clonotype was obtained from an adult in good health. Source: peripheral blood, taken on day 0 of AZD1222 vaccination. The rearrangement links TRBV27 to TRBJ2-1; a weak D match, TRBD2 (5 bases). The CDR3 DNA reads TGTGCCAGCAGTTCGCGGACTGGCGAGCAGTTCTTC. Translation gives CASSSRTGEQFF.